These T cell receptor beta chains were read from a single sample in a study of CD8 T cells in ankylosing spondylitis. TCRdb reprocessed the 5' RACE reads with MiXCR, giving one entry per CDR3 protein. Of 500,000 to 550,000 distinct CDR3 sequences in the sample, approximately 11% were seen once. The sequenced sample consisted of blood, either unsorted or a sorted T cell fraction (not recorded which). The receptors were sampled from a male donor with ankylosing spondylitis. Each CDR3 is given with its conserved first and last residue. Fields, in order: V gene, J gene, D gene, clone size, CDR3 protein, CDR3 DNA. A D gene is named only where the DNA matches it firmly. Where a row states a size, it is once, few, many or the class of an expanded clone; other rows omit it.

TRBV27	TRBJ2-3	TRBD2	few	CASSPLAGLAETDTQYF	TGTGCCAGCAGTCCCCTAGCGGGACTAGCGGAAACAGATACGCAGTATTTT
TRBV20-1	TRBJ1-1	TRBD1	few	CSAYRGSGTEAFF	TGCAGTGCTTACAGGGGATCGGGGACTGAAGCTTTCTTT
TRBV27	TRBJ1-1	NA	once	CASSSTETGIDTEAFF	TGTGCCAGCAGTTCGACCGAGACAGGTATAGACACTGAAGCTTTCTTT
TRBV20-1	TRBJ2-5	NA	few	CSADSGTARETQYF	TGCAGTGCCGATTCCGGGACGGCTCGGGAGACCCAGTACTTC
TRBV5-6	TRBJ2-2	NA	many	CASSYDRPGAGELFF	TGTGCCAGCAGCTACGACAGACCGGGTGCCGGGGAGCTGTTTTTT
TRBV10-3	TRBJ2-1	TRBD1	many	CAISESETGDNEQFF	TGTGCCATCAGTGAGTCGGAGACAGGGGATAATGAGCAGTTCTTC
TRBV5-1	TRBJ2-7	TRBD1	NA	CASSRAPHPTGGKYYEQYF	TGCGCCAGCTCCCGGGCCCCCCACCCGACAGGGGGCAAATACTACGAGCAGTACTTC
TRBV2	TRBJ1-3	NA	few	CASSFSPTDLSGNTIYF	TGTGCCAGCAGTTTTTCACCCACAGACCTCTCTGGAAACACCATATATTTT
TRBV3-1	TRBJ1-3	TRBD1	few	CASRLTGEGNTIYF	TGTGCCAGCCGCCTGACAGGGGAAGGAAACACCATATATTTT
TRBV12-3/TRBV12-4	TRBJ1-1	NA	many	CASSLASGNTEAFF	TGTGCCAGCAGTTTAGCATCGGGGAACACTGAAGCTTTCTTT
TRBV4-2	TRBJ2-1	TRBD2	few	CASSQDPAGGLNNEQFF	TGTGCCAGCAGCCAAGATCCAGCGGGAGGGTTAAACAATGAGCAGTTCTTC
TRBV7-7	TRBJ2-5	NA	NA	CASSFPGGPETQYF	TGTGCCAGCAGCTTCCCCGGGGGACCGGAGACCCAGTACTTC
TRBV7-2	TRBJ1-6	TRBD1	few	CASSLGQGMGSPLHF	TGTGCCAGCAGCTTGGGACAGGGGATGGGTTCACCCCTCCACTTT
TRBV6-2/TRBV6-3	TRBJ1-2	NA	few	CASSYGGLYGYTF	TGTGCCAGCAGTTACGGAGGGCTCTATGGCTACACCTTC
TRBV9	TRBJ2-3	NA	many	CASSVVEDTQYF	TGCGCCAGCAGCGTCGTAGAAGATACGCAGTATTTT
TRBV20-1	TRBJ2-3	NA	NA	CSARVLHTDTQYF	TGCAGTGCTAGAGTGCTACACACAGATACGCAGTATTTT
TRBV14	TRBJ1-5	NA	many	CASSPGGLQPQHF	TGTGCCAGCAGCCCTGGGGGTCTTCAGCCCCAGCATTTT
TRBV18	TRBJ1-6	NA	many	CASSPTGPDDSPLHF	TGTGCCAGCTCACCAACGGGGCCAGATGATTCACCCCTCCACTTT
TRBV11-2	TRBJ1-5	NA	many	CASSLDSHSNQPQHF	TGTGCCAGCAGCCTAGACAGCCATAGCAATCAGCCCCAGCATTTT
TRBV5-5	TRBJ2-2	NA	many	CASSGASASVGELFF	TGTGCCAGCAGCGGTGCGTCTGCCAGTGTCGGGGAGCTGTTTTTT
TRBV7-2	TRBJ2-1	NA	few	CASSSEGGTTYNEQFF	TGTGCCAGCAGCTCAGAGGGCGGGACCACCTACAATGAGCAGTTCTTC
TRBV27	TRBJ2-5	TRBD2	few	CASSSPSRTSGRAVTQYF	TGTGCCAGCAGTTCCCCCTCCCGAACTAGCGGGAGGGCGGTGACCCAGTACTTC
TRBV30	TRBJ1-3	NA	NA	CAWNLQAGNTIYF	TGTGCCTGGAATCTACAGGCTGGAAACACCATATATTTT
TRBV25-1	TRBJ1-4	NA	few	CASTPGGRVNEKLFF	TGTGCCAGCACTCCCGGGGGCAGAGTCAATGAAAAACTGTTTTTT
TRBV20-1	TRBJ1-6	TRBD1	few	CSATDRSGLHF	TGCAGTGCTACGGACAGGTCCGGCCTCCACTTT
TRBV12-3/TRBV12-4	TRBJ2-2	NA	NA	CASRDWDTGELFF	TGTGCCAGCAGGGATTGGGACACCGGGGAGCTGTTTTTT
TRBV29-1	TRBJ2-1	TRBD2	NA	CSTGTSGSPGDEQFF	TGCAGCACCGGGACTAGCGGGAGCCCCGGCGATGAGCAGTTCTTC
TRBV5-6	TRBJ2-5	TRBD2	few	CASSPLVAGQPYQETQYF	TGTGCCAGCAGCCCTTTGGTAGCGGGGCAACCTTACCAAGAGACCCAGTACTTC
TRBV12-3/TRBV12-4	TRBJ2-1	NA	few	CASRGDRYNEQFF	TGTGCCAGCAGAGGAGACAGGTACAATGAGCAGTTCTTC
TRBV3-1	TRBJ1-2	NA	few	CASSQVSEGYGYTF	TGTGCCAGCAGCCAAGTCTCTGAAGGCTATGGCTACACCTTC
TRBV24-1	TRBJ2-7	TRBD2	NA	CATSDPEVAGGPNEQYF	TGTGCCACCAGTGATCCGGAGGTGGCGGGAGGGCCTAATGAGCAGTACTTC
TRBV5-1	TRBJ2-1	TRBD2	many	CASSRLAGDGEQFF	TGCGCCAGCAGCCGACTAGCGGGAGATGGTGAGCAGTTCTTC
TRBV6-1	TRBJ2-1	NA	NA	CASSDGEQFF	TGTGCCAGCAGTGACGGTGAGCAGTTCTTC
TRBV10-3	TRBJ2-3	NA	NA	CAIRLTTGDTQYF	TGTGCCATCAGACTGACTACCGGGGATACGCAGTATTTT
TRBV30	TRBJ1-1	NA	NA	CAWSRTVNTEAFF	TGTGCCTGGAGTAGGACGGTCAACACTGAAGCTTTCTTT
TRBV15	TRBJ1-5	NA	few	CATSSLELLNQPQHF	TGTGCCACCAGCAGCCTAGAACTCTTGAATCAGCCCCAGCATTTT
TRBV11-1	TRBJ2-1	TRBD2	many	CASSLNPFDSGSGNEQFF	TGTGCCAGCAGCTTAAACCCCTTCGATAGCGGGAGTGGGAATGAGCAGTTCTTC
TRBV7-8	TRBJ2-7	NA	many	CASTLAGQFGEQYF	TGTGCCAGCACATTAGCCGGCCAGTTTGGGGAGCAGTACTTC
TRBV16	TRBJ2-1	TRBD2	many	CASSQYRAGGGNEQFF	TGTGCCAGCAGCCAATATAGGGCGGGAGGAGGTAATGAGCAGTTCTTC
TRBV5-1	TRBJ1-6	NA	many	CASSSPNGRTNSPLHF	TGCGCCAGCAGCAGTCCCAATGGACGGACCAATTCACCCCTCCACTTT
TRBV6-1	TRBJ1-5	NA	NA	CASSEVWSVNQPQHF	TGTGCCAGCAGTGAAGTTTGGTCAGTGAATCAGCCCCAGCATTTT
TRBV5-5	TRBJ1-1	NA	few	CASRVTSTEAFF	TGTGCCAGCAGGGTGACTTCGACTGAAGCTTTCTTT
TRBV4-2	TRBJ2-3	NA	NA	CASSQEPTTDTQYF	TGTGCCAGCAGCCAAGAACCTACCACAGATACGCAGTATTTT
TRBV20-1	TRBJ2-7	NA	NA	CSAILDRPNSYEQYF	TGCAGTGCCATACTAGACCGGCCAAACTCCTACGAGCAGTACTTC
TRBV11-2	TRBJ1-3	TRBD1	few	CASRHIRDRGLGNTIYF	TGTGCCAGCAGGCACATCCGGGACAGGGGGCTTGGAAACACCATATATTTT
TRBV7-8	TRBJ2-5	NA	few	CASSSFSATQETQYF	TGTGCCAGCAGCTCGTTCTCGGCGACCCAAGAGACCCAGTACTTC
TRBV20-1	TRBJ2-5	TRBD2	NA	CSAVPSGRMGETQYF	TGCAGTGCAGTCCCTAGCGGGAGGATGGGAGAGACCCAGTACTTC
TRBV10-1	TRBJ2-7	TRBD2	few	CASNPSGGQGEQYF	TGCGCCAGCAATCCTAGCGGGGGTCAGGGTGAGCAGTACTTC
TRBV3-1	TRBJ1-5	TRBD1	NA	CASSQDPGQGAGNQPQHF	TGTGCCAGCAGCCAAGATCCCGGACAGGGGGCAGGCAATCAGCCCCAGCATTTT
TRBV6-4	TRBJ2-2	NA	NA	CASRILLNTGELFF	TGTGCCAGCAGAATACTGCTGAACACCGGGGAGCTGTTTTTT
TRBV5-6	TRBJ2-2	NA	few	CASSSQTALNTGELFF	TGTGCCAGCAGCTCTCAGACAGCGCTTAACACCGGGGAGCTGTTTTTT
TRBV9	TRBJ2-7	NA	few	CASSVGGADPYEQYF	TGTGCCAGCAGCGTAGGGGGAGCGGATCCCTACGAGCAGTACTTC
TRBV29-1	TRBJ2-3	NA	NA	CSVEEQGIGTDTQYF	TGCAGCGTTGAAGAGCAGGGGATTGGAACAGATACGCAGTATTTT
TRBV20-1	TRBJ2-6	NA	few	CSASEGAGANVLTF	TGCAGTGCTAGCGAGGGCGCTGGGGCCAACGTCCTGACTTTC
TRBV2	TRBJ2-5	TRBD2	many	CASSVGLEETQYF	TGTGCCAGCAGTGTAGGACTAGAAGAGACCCAGTACTTC
TRBV18	TRBJ2-1	TRBD1	once	CASSLYGQGRNEQFF	TGTGCCAGCTCCCTCTATGGACAGGGTCGGAATGAGCAGTTCTTC
TRBV7-9	TRBJ2-2	NA	few	CASSLVGAVTGELFF	TGTGCCAGCAGCTTGGTGGGAGCAGTCACCGGGGAGCTGTTTTTT
TRBV5-1	TRBJ1-1	NA	many	CASSREGTTEAFF	TGCGCCAGCAGCAGGGAGGGAACCACTGAAGCTTTCTTT
TRBV7-8	TRBJ1-2	TRBD1	few	CASSSPGTGEYGYTF	TGTGCCAGCAGCTCCCCAGGGACAGGAGAATATGGCTACACCTTC
TRBV12-3/TRBV12-4	TRBJ1-5	NA	NA	CASSPQGSAQPQHF	TGTGCCAGCAGTCCGCAGGGATCTGCTCAGCCCCAGCATTTT